This TCR beta chain was obtained from a study of blood T cells in healthy people across ages. Study observations and caveats: Both naive CD4+ cell counts and diversity were greater in long-lived donors than in aged donors. PBMC samples, being unsorted, prevented any conclusive comparison of naive and antigen-experienced cells. Naive T cell percentage strongly correlated with TCR beta diversity.

Note on this clonotype: What it binds is not known.

A sample-barcoded 5' primer and a J-beta primer mix were used in a second PCR of about 6 to 12 cycles. TCRdb reanalysed the 5' RACE reads using MiXCR and keeps one entry per CDR3 protein. This table has approximately 780,000 distinct CDR3 sequences, 25% to 30% appearing once. Per germline, CDR1 SGHAT and CDR2 FQNNGV. CDR3 length: 14 amino acids. Trimming took 5 bases from V and 0 from J, leaving 7 bases between them. Separately, the same data were catalogued under a study of T cells of mothers and their children.

This TCR came from a boy between 10 and 17 years old in good health. The V and J genes are TRBV11-2 and TRBJ1-4; D not certain. Sample: blood. Written as DNA, the CDR3 is TGTGCCAGCAGCGAGAGTTCAACTAATGAAAAACTGTTTTTT. This sequence encodes CASSESSTNEKLFF.